The clone carrying this T cell receptor beta chain has a count of ten or more. Its antigen is unidentified. Time point defined: newly diagnosed GD, antithyroid drugs for less than 3 months. After RNA was extracted from PBMCs, the TCR library was made from it. V lost 0 bases, J lost 0 bases, and 14 bases lay in between. The CDR3 contains 17 residues. Germline V gene sequence: CDR1 MNHEY, CDR2 SVGEGT. Sequencing libraries for TCR beta were prepared with iRepertoire HTBI primers and Arm-PCR of CDR3 regions. One entry per CDR3 protein, called by TCRdb with MiXCR from the multiplex PCR reads. The table records 400,000 to 450,000 distinct CDR3 sequences, over 15% of them present only once. The data derive from a study of regulatory T cells in long-lasting Graves disease. Findings and caveats of the study: Newly diagnosed patients had higher TCR diversity than persistent Graves' patients did.

The sample was also reused in another study, on T cells in Graves' hyperthyroidism and ophthalmopathy. That work contributes: Graves' hyperthyroidism showing no ophthalmopathy progression within 18 months was considered stable.

The TCR was taken from a woman aged 30 to 39 with Graves disease. This chain connects TRBV6-2 or TRBV6-3 to TRBJ1-1; D not certain. Here the sequenced sample was peripheral blood mononuclear cells (PBMCs), taken at new diagnosis, from a patient treated with antithyroid drugs. The CDR3 DNA is TGTGCCAGCAGTTACTCGAGAGTTGTGGTTATGAACACTGAAGCTTTCTTT. This sequence encodes CASSYSRVVVMNTEAFF.